There are many counts of the clone carrying this TCR beta chain. At one boundary the junction diverges from the germline segment, which might be a read error. The data stem from a study of T cells in Graves' hyperthyroidism and ophthalmopathy. Orbital computed tomography, thyroid ultrasound, serum thyroxine and TRAb, and clinical symptoms together informed the diagnoses. PBMCs were collected from an approximately 9.3 ml volume of fresh peripheral blood. TCR beta CDR3 regions were amplified from RNA transcripts. The HTBI primer set drove a first-round RT-PCR of the TCR CDR3. TCRdb ran MiXCR on the multiplex PCR reads and lists one entry per CDR3 protein. The profile shows a few hundred thousand distinct CDR3 sequences, approximately 13% of them singletons. The TCR sequence derives from a man between 25 and 39 years old with Graves' hyperthyroidism that later progressed to Graves' ophthalmopathy. The sample was blood.

The CDR3 DNA reads TGTGCCAGCAGCTTGTCGGACCAGGAGACCCAGTACTTC. Translated, it gives CASSLSDQETQYF. The chain recombines TRBV11-2 with TRBJ2-5; D gene uncertain. The CDR3 spans 13 residues. The germline CDR1 and CDR2 sequences are SGHAT and FQNNGV. Variable domain in full (rest from reference TRBV11-2 and TRBJ2-5): EAGVAQSPRYKIIEKRQSVAFWCNPISGHATLYWYQQILGQGPKLLIQFQNNGVVDDSQLPKDRFSAERLKGVDSTLKIQPAKLEDSAVYLCASSLSDQETQYFGPGTRLLVL.